A single sample gave rise to the 17 T cell receptor beta chains below, sequenced in a study of blood T cell repertoires in COVID-19. The data were produced by immunoSEQ multiplex PCR, yet TCRdb's version contains in-frame clones alone and is incomplete. The sample comprises fewer than 300,000 clones, over 75% of which are singletons, and 13% rests with the top ten. Material for sequencing was peripheral blood. The receptors shown here come from a human donor in a cohort sampled during active COVID-19.

This chain connects TRBV5-1 to TRBJ2-3; D is unresolved. The CDR3 runs 11 residues. The germline CDR1 and CDR2 sequences are SGHRS and YFSETQ. Trimming cost V 7 bases and J 1 base, with 4 bases left between them. CDR3 residues: CASLGTDTQYF. The CDR3 bases are TGCGCCAGCCTTGGCACAGATACGCAGTATTTT. The variable domain in full, with the rest retrieved from reference TRBV5-1 and TRBJ2-3, is KAGVTQTPRYLIKTRGQQVTLSCSPISGHRSVSWYQQTPGQGLQFLFEYFSETQRNKGNFPGRFSGRQFSNSRSEMNVSTLELGDSALYLCASLGTDTQYFGPGTRLTVL.

This clone turned up a few times. Here the CDR3 reads CSVVLASEAFF. CDR3 sequence (DNA): TGCAGCGTTGTTCTGGCCTCTGAAGCTTTCTTT. The V and J genes are TRBV29-1 and TRBJ1-1; D unclear. Looked up from germline, CDR1 is SQVTM and CDR2 is ANQGSEA. The CDR3 spans 11 residues. Trimming took off 4 bases at V and 6 bases at J, with 9 bases between the two ends.

This clone was detected a few times. The rearrangement links TRBV7-9 to TRBJ1-5; maybe TRBD1 (5 bases). V was cut by 10 bases and J by 6 bases, with 19 bases left in between. CDR3 length: 14 residues. Germline-derived CDR1 and CDR2 are SEHNR and FQNEAQ (reference sequence). CDR3 DNA: TGTGCCACCTCCTCAAAAGGGGAAGGTCAGCCCCAGCATTTT. Amino acid sequence: CATSSKGEGQPQHF.

J is TRBJ2-7 and V is TRBV6-2 or TRBV6-3; TRBD1 agrees at 10 bases. The V gene end was trimmed by 5 bases and the J gene end by 2 bases; junction bases not matched to a gene: 6. CDR3 size: 15 residues. Germline V gives CDR1 MNHEY, CDR2 SVGEGT. The CDR3 coding sequence is TGTGCCAGCAGTAACACCGGGACAGGGGCCTACGAGCAGTACTTC. Protein: CASSNTGTGAYEQYF.

The chain uses TRBV5-4 and TRBJ2-7; perhaps TRBD2 as D (7 bases). The germline V gene encodes CDR1 SGHNT and CDR2 YYREEE (reference sequence). The CDR3 has 15 amino acids. V lost 3 bases and J lost 5, with 18 bases in between. This CDR3 is CASSSGGGSYDEQYF. CDR3 DNA sequence: TGTGCCAGCAGCTCCGGGGGCGGGAGCTACGACGAGCAGTACTTC.

The V call is TRBV6-5, the J call TRBJ1-3; 7 bases line up with TRBD1. This CDR3 comprises 14 residues. Germline loops: CDR1 MNHEY, CDR2 SVGAGI. V shed 6 bases, J shed 4 bases, and the junction held 6 bases outside the gene matches. This CDR3 reads CASSPGTAGNTIYF. The CDR3, as DNA: TGTGCCAGCAGCCCCGGGACAGCGGGAAACACCATATATTTT.

The chain recombines TRBV5-8 with TRBJ1-5; D gene ambiguous. V lost 4 bases and J 6 bases, leaving 11 bases between the germline ends. CDR1 and CDR2 from the germline V gene are SGHTS and YDEGEE. This CDR3 region has 13 residues. CDR3 nucleotide sequence: TGTGCCAGCAGCCTCGGTAGGAGTCAGCCCCAGCATTTT. Translating gives CASSLGRSQPQHF. Variable domain in full (rest from reference TRBV5-8 and TRBJ1-5): EAGVTQSPTHLIKTRGQQATLRCSPISGHTSVYWYQQALGLGLQFLLWYDEGEERNRGNFPPRFSGRQFPNYSSELNVNALELEDSALYLCASSLGRSQPQHFGDGTRLSIL.

V gene TRBV7-2 combines with J gene TRBJ2-1; TRBD1 matches 9 bases. Germline values: CDR1 SGHTA, CDR2 FQGNSA. Germline trimming cut 8 bases from V and 8 bases from J; bases unmatched to any gene: 10. The CDR3 loop spans 14 amino acids. CDR3 loop: CASQGDRVFHEQFF. The CDR3 coding sequence is TGTGCCAGCCAAGGGGACAGGGTTTTTCATGAGCAGTTCTTC.

V is TRBV7-8 and J is TRBJ1-5; D remains ambiguous. Trimming removed 1 base from V and 0 bases from J, with 7 bases in between. This CDR3 comprises 15 residues. CDR1 is SGHVS and CDR2 is FQNEAQ in the germline V gene. CDR3 in amino acids: CASSLGLNSNQPQHF. DNA for the CDR3: TGTGCCAGCAGCTTAGGTCTTAATAGCAATCAGCCCCAGCATTTT.

V is TRBV6-6 and J is TRBJ2-1; 9 nucleotides match TRBD1. The CDR3 has 15 residues. V lost 5 bases to trimming and J lost 4 bases; unmatched junction nucleotides: 6. CDR1 and CDR2 (germline): MNHNY, SVGAGI (reference sequence). This CDR3 is CASSLRDRAYNEQFF. In nucleotides, the CDR3 is TGTGCCAGCAGTCTCCGGGACAGGGCTTACAATGAGCAGTTCTTC.

This clone occurred a few times. V is TRBV2 and J is TRBJ1-3; the match to TRBD1 covers 9 bases. This CDR3 region has 18 residues. From germline, CDR1 is SNHLY and CDR2 FYNNEI. The trim removed 3 bases at V and 1 base at J, leaving 10 bases unmatched. CDR3 loop: CASSDMGTGQASGNTIYF. DNA of the CDR3: TGTGCCAGCAGTGATATGGGGACAGGGCAAGCTTCTGGAAACACCATATATTTT.

The rearrangement joins TRBV30 to TRBJ2-3; D may be TRBD2 (5 bases). Trimming took off 4 bases at V and 4 bases at J, with 12 bases between the two ends. The CDR3 extends over 13 amino acids. Germline V lookup: CDR1 GTSNPN, CDR2 SVGIG (reference sequence). The CDR3 here is CAWTSGPPDTQYF. CDR3 nucleotide sequence: TGTGCCTGGACCAGCGGCCCCCCAGATACGCAGTATTTT.

V and J are TRBV28 and TRBJ2-7; no clear D. V was shortened by 6 bases and J by 4 bases, with 10 bases between the two germline ends. Per germline, CDR1 MDHEN and CDR2 SYDVKM. This CDR3 region has 12 residues. As DNA, the CDR3 is TGTGCCAGCAGCGAAGCGCTATACGAGCAGTACTTC. Protein product: CASSEALYEQYF.

This chain uses TRBV19 with TRBJ1-5; 10 bases fit TRBD1. Germline V CDR1 and CDR2: LNHDA, SQIVND (reference sequence). This CDR3 has 15 residues. The V segment lost 4 bases and the J segment 6 bases; nucleotides outside the gene matches: 6. The CDR3 coding sequence is TGTGCCAGTAGTAGCTGGGACAGGGGAGGTCAGCCCCAGCATTTT. Translating gives CASSSWDRGGQPQHF.

The chain employs TRBV10-3 and TRBJ2-3, with TRBD2 matching over 13 bases. The V gene's germline CDR1 is ENHRY and CDR2 SYGVKD. The trim removed 0 bases at V and 7 bases at J, leaving 1 base unmatched. The CDR3 totals 15 residues. This CDR3 is CAISESLAGGHTQYF. DNA for the CDR3: TGTGCCATCAGTGAGTCACTAGCGGGAGGGCATACGCAGTATTTT.

The chain combines TRBV30 with TRBJ2-5; the D gene is possibly TRBD2 (5 bases). Germline CDR1 GTSNPN, CDR2 SVGIG (reference sequence). V was trimmed by 1 base and J by 5 bases, leaving 14 bases between them. The CDR3 is made up of 14 amino acids. Written as DNA, the CDR3 is TGTGCCTGGAGTGGATTAGGGAGTAATGAGACCCAGTACTTC. This encodes CAWSGLGSNETQYF.

DNA of the CDR3: TGTGCCAGCAGTCAGATACAGGGGACCTATAGCAATCAGCCCCAGCATTTT. Its translation: CASSQIQGTYSNQPQHF. The chain combines TRBV2 with TRBJ1-5, with 7 bases matching TRBD1. V dropped 5 bases and J dropped 0; count of bases not matched to a gene: 10. CDR1 is SNHLY and CDR2 is FYNNEI in the germline V gene. This CDR3 region has 17 residues.